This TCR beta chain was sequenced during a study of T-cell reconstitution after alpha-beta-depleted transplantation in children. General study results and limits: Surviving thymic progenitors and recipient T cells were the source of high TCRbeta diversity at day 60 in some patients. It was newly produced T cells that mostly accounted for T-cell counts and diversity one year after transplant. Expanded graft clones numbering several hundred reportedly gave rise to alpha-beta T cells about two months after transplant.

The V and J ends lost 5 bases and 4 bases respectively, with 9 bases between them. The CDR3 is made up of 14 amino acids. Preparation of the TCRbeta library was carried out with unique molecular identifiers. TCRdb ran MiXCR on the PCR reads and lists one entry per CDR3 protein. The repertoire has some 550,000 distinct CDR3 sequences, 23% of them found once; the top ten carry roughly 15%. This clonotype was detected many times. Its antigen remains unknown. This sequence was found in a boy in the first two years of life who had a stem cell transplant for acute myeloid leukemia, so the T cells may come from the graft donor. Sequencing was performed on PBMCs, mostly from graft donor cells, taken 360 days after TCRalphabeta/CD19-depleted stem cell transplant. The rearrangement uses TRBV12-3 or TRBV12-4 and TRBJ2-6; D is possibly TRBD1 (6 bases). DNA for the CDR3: TGTGCCAGCAGTACAGGGACCGGGGCCAACGTCCTGACTTTC. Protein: CASSTGTGANVLTF.